The T cell receptor beta chain described here comes from a study of blood T cell repertoires in COVID-19. CDR3 size: 15 residues. V gave up 7 bases and J gave up 8 bases; unmatched junction bases: 12. Germline values: CDR1 MDHEN, CDR2 SYDVKM. Authors' methods: Nucleated cell number was recorded as an estimate derived from reference gene primer amplification. TCRdb's copy holds only in-frame clones and misses some; the assay was immunoSEQ multiplex PCR. V and J calls and clone size are copied from that table; D and trimming were computed from the DNA. Of 150,000 or so clones detected, around nine tenths appear once; the ten largest clones hold about 2.4%.

The clonotype comes from a woman between 65 and 79 years old with acute or convalescent COVID-19. The chain joins TRBV28 to TRBJ1-2, with 11 positions matching TRBD1. Source material: peripheral blood. As DNA, the CDR3 is TGTGCCAGCACTTCCCCGGGACAGGGGGACCGGGGCTACACCTTC. Encoded protein: CASTSPGQGDRGYTF.